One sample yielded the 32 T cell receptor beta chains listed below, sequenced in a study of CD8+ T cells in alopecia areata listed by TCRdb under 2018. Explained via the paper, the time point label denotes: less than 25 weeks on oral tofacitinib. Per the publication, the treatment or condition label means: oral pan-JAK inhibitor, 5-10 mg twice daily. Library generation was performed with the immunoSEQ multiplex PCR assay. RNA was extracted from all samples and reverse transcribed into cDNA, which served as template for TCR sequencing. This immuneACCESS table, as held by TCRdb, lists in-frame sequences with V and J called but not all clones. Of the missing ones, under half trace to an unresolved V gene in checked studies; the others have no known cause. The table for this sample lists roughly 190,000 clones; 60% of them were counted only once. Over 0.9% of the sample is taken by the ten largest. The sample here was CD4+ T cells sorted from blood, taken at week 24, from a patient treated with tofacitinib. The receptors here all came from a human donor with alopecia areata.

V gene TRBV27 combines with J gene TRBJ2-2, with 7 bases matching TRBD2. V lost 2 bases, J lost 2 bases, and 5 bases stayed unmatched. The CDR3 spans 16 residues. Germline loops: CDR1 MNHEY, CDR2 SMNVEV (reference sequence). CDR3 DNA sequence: TGTGCCAGCAGTTTACAGCCTAGCGGTAACACCGGGGAGCTGTTTTTT. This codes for CASSLQPSGNTGELFF.

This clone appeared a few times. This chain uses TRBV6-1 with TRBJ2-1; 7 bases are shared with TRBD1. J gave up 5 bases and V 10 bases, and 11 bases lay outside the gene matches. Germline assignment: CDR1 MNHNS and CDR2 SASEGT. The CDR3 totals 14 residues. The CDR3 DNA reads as TGTGCCACCACAAAAGGGGGCGGTAACAATGAGCAGTTCTTC. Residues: CATTKGGGNNEQFF.

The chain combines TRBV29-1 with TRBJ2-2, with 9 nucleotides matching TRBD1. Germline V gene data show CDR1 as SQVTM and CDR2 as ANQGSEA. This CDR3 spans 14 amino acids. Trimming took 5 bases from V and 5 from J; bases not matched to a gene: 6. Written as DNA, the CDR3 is TGCAGCGTTAGCCGGGACAGGGTGACCGGGGAGCTGTTTTTT. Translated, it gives CSVSRDRVTGELFF.

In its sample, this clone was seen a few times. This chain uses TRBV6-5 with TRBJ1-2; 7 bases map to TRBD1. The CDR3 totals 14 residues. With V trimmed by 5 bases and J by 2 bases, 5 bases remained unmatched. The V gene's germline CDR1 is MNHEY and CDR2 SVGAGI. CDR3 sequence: CASSRQGSNYGYTF. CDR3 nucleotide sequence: TGTGCCAGCAGTCGACAGGGTTCGAACTATGGCTACACCTTC.

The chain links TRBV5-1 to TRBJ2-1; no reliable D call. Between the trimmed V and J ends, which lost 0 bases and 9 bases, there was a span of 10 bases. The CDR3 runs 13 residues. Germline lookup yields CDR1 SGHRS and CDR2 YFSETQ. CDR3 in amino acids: CASSLAVQTEQFF. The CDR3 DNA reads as TGCGCCAGCAGCTTGGCCGTGCAGACTGAGCAGTTCTTC.

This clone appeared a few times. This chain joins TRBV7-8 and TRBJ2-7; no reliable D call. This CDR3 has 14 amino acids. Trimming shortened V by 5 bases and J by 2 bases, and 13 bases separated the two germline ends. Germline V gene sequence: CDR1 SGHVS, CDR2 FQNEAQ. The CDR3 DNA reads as TGTGCCAGCAGCCCCCCGAGGCTACCCTACGAGCAGTACTTC. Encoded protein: CASSPPRLPYEQYF.

The CDR3 coding sequence is TGCAGCGCCCGAGGGGTGGGGATTAACACTGAAGCTTTCTTT. Its translation: CSARGVGINTEAFF. V and J are TRBV29-1 and TRBJ1-1, with D perhaps TRBD1 (5 bases). This CDR3 contains 14 residues. Germline V lookup: CDR1 SQVTM, CDR2 ANQGSEA. Trimming left V 7 bases short and J 2 bases short, with 17 bases between.

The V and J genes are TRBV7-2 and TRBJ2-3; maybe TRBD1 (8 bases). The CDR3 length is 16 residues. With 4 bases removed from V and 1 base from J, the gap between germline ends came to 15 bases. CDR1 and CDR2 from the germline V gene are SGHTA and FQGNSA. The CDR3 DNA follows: TGTGCCAGCAGCTCCCAGGGGGCGGGGGGCACAGATACGCAGTATTTT. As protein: CASSSQGAGGTDTQYF.

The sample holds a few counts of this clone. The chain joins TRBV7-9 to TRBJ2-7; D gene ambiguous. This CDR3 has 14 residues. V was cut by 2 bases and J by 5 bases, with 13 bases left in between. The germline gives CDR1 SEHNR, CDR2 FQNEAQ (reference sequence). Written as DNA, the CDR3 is TGTGCCAGCAGCTTAACTCGTAATATCGACGAGCAGTACTTC. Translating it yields CASSLTRNIDEQYF.

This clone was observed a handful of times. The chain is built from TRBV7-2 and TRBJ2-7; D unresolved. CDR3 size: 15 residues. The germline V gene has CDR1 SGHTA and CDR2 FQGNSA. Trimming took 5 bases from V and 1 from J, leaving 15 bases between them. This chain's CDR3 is CASSRTLQTSYEQYF. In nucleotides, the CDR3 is TGTGCCAGCAGCCGGACCCTTCAGACGTCCTACGAGCAGTACTTC.

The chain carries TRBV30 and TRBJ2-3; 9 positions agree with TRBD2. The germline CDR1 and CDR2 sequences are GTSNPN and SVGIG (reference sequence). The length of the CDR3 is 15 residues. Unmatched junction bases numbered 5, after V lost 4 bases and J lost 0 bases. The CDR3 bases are TGTGCCTGGACCGCGGGGGGGCGAAGCACAGATACGCAGTATTTT. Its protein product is CAWTAGGRSTDTQYF.

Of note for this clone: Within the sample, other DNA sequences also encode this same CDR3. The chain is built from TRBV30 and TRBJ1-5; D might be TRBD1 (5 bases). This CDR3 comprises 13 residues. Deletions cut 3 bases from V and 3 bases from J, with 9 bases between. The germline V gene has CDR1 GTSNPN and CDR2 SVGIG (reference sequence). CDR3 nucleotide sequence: TGTGCCTGGAGCTCGGGGGACAATCAGCCCCAGCATTTT. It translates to CAWSSGDNQPQHF. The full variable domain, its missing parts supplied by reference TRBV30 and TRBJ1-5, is SQTIHQWPATLVQPVGSPLSLECTVEGTSNPNLYWYRQAAGRGLQLLFYSVGIGQISSEVPQNLSASRPQDRQFILSSKKLLLSDSGFYLCAWSSGDNQPQHFGDGTRLSIL.

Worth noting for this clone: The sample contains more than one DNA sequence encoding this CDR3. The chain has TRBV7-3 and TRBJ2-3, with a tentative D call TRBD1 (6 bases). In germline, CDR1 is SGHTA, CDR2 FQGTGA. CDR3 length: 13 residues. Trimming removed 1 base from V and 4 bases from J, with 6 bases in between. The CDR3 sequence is CASSLRGPDTQYF. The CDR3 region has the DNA TGTGCCAGCAGCTTAAGGGGGCCAGATACGCAGTATTTT.

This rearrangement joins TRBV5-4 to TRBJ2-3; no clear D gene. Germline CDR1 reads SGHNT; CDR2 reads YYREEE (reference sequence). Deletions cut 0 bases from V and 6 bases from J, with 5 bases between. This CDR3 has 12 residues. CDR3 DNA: TGTGCCAGCAGCTTGGAGGTGGATACGCAGTATTTT. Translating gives CASSLEVDTQYF.

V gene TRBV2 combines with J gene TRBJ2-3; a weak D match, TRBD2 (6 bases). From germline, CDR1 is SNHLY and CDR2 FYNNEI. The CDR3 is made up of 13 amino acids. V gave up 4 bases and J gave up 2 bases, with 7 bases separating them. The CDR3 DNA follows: TGTGCCAGCAGTGGGGACTTCACAGATACGCAGTATTTT. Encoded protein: CASSGDFTDTQYF.

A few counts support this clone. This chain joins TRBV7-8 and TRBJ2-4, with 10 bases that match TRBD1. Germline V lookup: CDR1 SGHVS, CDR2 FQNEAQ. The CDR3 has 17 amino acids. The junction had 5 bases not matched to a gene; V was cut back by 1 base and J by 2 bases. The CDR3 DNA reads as TGTGCCAGCAGCTTAGTGGGACAGGGGATGTCCAAAAACATTCAGTACTTC. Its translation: CASSLVGQGMSKNIQYF.

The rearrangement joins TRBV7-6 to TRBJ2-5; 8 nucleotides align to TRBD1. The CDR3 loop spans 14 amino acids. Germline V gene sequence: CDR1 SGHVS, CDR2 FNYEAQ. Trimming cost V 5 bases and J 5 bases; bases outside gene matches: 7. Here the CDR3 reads CASSRRQGYETQYF. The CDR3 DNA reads TGTGCCAGCAGCCGAAGACAGGGGTACGAGACCCAGTACTTC.

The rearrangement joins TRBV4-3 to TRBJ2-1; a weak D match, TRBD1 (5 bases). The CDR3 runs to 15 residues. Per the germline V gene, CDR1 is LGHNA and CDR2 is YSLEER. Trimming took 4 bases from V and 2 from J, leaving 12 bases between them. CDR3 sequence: CASSPRRGAYNEQFF. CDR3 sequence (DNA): TGCGCCAGCAGCCCCCGTAGGGGTGCCTACAATGAGCAGTTCTTC.

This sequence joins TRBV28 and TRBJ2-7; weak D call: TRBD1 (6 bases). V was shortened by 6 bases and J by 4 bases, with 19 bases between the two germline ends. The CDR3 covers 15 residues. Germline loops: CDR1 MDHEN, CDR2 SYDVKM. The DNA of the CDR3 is TGTGCCAGCAGCCCAACAGGGAGTGGGGCTTACGAGCAGTACTTC. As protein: CASSPTGSGAYEQYF.

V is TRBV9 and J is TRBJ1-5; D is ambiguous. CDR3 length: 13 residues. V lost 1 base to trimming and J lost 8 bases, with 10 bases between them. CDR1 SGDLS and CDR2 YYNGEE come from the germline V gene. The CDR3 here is CASSVSPVEPQHF. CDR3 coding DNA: TGTGCCAGCAGCGTATCTCCCGTAGAGCCCCAGCATTTT.

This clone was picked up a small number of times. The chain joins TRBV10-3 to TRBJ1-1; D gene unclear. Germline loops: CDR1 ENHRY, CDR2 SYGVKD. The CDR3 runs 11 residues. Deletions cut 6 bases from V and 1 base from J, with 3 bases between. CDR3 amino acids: CAIRRNTEAFF. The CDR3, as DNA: TGTGCCATCAGGCGGAACACTGAAGCTTTCTTT.

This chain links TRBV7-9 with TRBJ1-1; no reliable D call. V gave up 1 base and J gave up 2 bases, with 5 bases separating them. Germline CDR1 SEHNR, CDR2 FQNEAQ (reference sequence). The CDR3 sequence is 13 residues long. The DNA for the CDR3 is TGTGCCAGCAGCTTAGGGGCCAACACTGAAGCTTTCTTT. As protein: CASSLGANTEAFF.

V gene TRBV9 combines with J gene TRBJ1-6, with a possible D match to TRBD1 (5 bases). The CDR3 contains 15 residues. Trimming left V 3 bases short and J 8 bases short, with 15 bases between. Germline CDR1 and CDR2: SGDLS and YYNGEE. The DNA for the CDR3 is TGTGCCAGCAGCGGAGCCGGGACGGGAGATTCACCCCTCCACTTT. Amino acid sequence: CASSGAGTGDSPLHF.

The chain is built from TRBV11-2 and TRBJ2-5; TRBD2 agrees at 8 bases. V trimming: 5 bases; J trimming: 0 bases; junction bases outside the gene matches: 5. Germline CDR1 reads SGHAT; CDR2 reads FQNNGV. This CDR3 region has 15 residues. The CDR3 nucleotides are TGTGCCAGCAGCCGAATAGCGGGGTACCAAGAGACCCAGTACTTC. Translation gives CASSRIAGYQETQYF.

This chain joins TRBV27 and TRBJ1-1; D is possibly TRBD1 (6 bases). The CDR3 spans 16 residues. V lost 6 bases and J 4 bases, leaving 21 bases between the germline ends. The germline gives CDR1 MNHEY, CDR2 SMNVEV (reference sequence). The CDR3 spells CASSLRPGAQGTEAFF. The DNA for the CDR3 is TGTGCCAGCAGCCTACGACCGGGGGCCCAGGGCACTGAAGCTTTCTTT.

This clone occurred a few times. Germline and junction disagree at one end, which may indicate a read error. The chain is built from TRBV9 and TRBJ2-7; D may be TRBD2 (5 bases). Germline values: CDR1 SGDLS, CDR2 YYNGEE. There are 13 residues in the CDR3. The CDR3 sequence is CASSARVGGTINF. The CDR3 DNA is TGTGCCAGCAGCGCCCGGGTTGGAGGTACGATTAACTTC.

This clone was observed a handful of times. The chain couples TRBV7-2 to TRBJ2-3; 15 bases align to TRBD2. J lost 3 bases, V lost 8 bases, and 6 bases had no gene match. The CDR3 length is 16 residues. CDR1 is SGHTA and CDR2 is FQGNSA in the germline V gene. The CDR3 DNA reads TGTGCCAGCGGACTAGCGGGGGGGAAAATAACAGATACGCAGTATTTT. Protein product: CASGLAGGKITDTQYF.

The CDR3 protein is CASTHEGGRYEKLFF. The CDR3 DNA sequence: TGTGCCAGTACCCATGAGGGGGGACGATATGAAAAACTGTTTTTT. The chain is built from TRBV19 and TRBJ1-4, with D possibly matching TRBD1 (6 bases). The V and J ends lost 7 bases and 6 bases respectively, with 18 bases between them. CDR3 length equals 15 residues. CDR1 is LNHDA, CDR2 SQIVND, per germline (reference sequence). Full variable domain (remainder filled in from reference TRBV19 and TRBJ1-4): DGGITQSPKYLFRKEGQNVTLSCEQNLNHDAMYWYRQDPGQGLRLIYYSQIVNDFQKGDIAEGYSVSREKKESFPLTVTSAQKNPTAFYLCASTHEGGRYEKLFFGSGTQLSVL.

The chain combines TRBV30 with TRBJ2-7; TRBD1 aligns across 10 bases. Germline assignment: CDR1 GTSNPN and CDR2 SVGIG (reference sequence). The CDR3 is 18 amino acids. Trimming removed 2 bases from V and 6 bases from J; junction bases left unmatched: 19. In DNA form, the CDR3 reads TGTGCCTGGAGTCACGAACTTCTAAGGACAGGGGGTCCGGCCGAGCAGTACTTC. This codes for CAWSHELLRTGGPAEQYF.

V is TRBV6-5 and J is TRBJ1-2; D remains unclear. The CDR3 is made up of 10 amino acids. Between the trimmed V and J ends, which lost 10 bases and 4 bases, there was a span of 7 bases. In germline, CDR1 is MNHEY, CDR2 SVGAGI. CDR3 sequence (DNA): TGTGCCACCCGTGCCTATGGCTACACCTTC. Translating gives CATRAYGYTF.

The CDR3 region has the DNA TGTGCCAGCAGCCCGCGGCCACAAGAGACCCAGTACTTC. It yields the protein CASSPRPQETQYF. This chain uses TRBV7-9 with TRBJ2-5; D remains unclear. CDR3 length: 13 residues. CDR1 SEHNR and CDR2 FQNEAQ come from the germline V gene (reference sequence). V was pared by 5 bases and J by 2 bases, with 9 bases between.

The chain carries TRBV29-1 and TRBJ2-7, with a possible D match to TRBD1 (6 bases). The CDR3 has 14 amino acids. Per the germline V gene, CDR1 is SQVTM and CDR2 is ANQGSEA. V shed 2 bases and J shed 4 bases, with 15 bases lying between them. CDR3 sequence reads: CSVEIGVRGYEQYF. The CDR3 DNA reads TGCAGCGTTGAAATTGGAGTTAGGGGGTACGAGCAGTACTTC.